This passage covers 28 T cell receptor beta chains from one sample sequenced in a study of cytomegalovirus exposure and HLA in healthy donors. The primer mix had 60 Vbeta and 13 Jbeta primers. Assay used: immunoSEQ multiplex PCR; TCRdb lists only in-frame clones, some missing. This table has 120,000 or so clones, 15% to 20% appearing once. The sample was PBMCs. All receptors derive from a female donor in good health and CMV-seropositive.

V is TRBV18 and J is TRBJ2-5, with D unclear. Germline CDR1 reads KGHSH; CDR2 reads LQKENI. With 1 base removed from V and 1 base from J, the gap between germline ends came to 4 bases. This CDR3 is 13 amino acids long. The CDR3 nucleotides are TGTGCCAGCTCACCACTCTCCCAAGAGACCCAGTACTTC. It encodes CASSPLSQETQYF. Full variable domain (rest looked up from reference TRBV18 and TRBJ2-5): NAGVMQNPRHLVRRRGQEARLRCSPMKGHSHVYWYRQLPEEGLKFMVYLQKENIIDESGMPKERFSAEFPKEGPSILRIQQVVRGDSAAYFCASSPLSQETQYFGPGTRLLVL.

The gene calls are TRBV27 and TRBJ2-5; D ambiguous. Germline V gene lookup returns CDR1 MNHEY and CDR2 SMNVEV (reference sequence). Between the trimmed V and J ends, which lost 1 base and 2 bases, there was a span of 8 bases. This CDR3 region has 14 residues. The CDR3 sequence: CASSLFRFQETQYF. The CDR3 bases are TGTGCCAGCAGTTTATTCAGGTTTCAAGAGACCCAGTACTTC.

This clone has a handful of counts. The rearrangement links TRBV2 to TRBJ2-1, with TRBD2 identical over 9 bases. The CDR3 loop spans 13 amino acids. CDR1 SNHLY and CDR2 FYNNEI come from the germline V gene. J lost 6 bases, V lost 11 bases, and 8 bases had no gene match. The CDR3 DNA is TGTGCCTCTAGCGGGATATCTTCCAATGAGCAGTTCTTC. It encodes CASSGISSNEQFF.

V gene TRBV18 combines with J gene TRBJ2-1; D possibly corresponds to TRBD2 (6 bases). The V and J ends lost 0 bases and 9 bases respectively, with 6 bases between them. Germline CDR1 KGHSH, CDR2 LQKENI. The CDR3 covers 12 residues. The CDR3 protein is CASSPPGGEQFF. The CDR3 nucleotides are TGTGCCAGCTCACCACCGGGGGGTGAGCAGTTCTTC.

There are a few counts of this clone. V gene TRBV6-5 combines with J gene TRBJ2-7; TRBD2 matches 12 bases. The CDR3 contains 15 residues. The germline V gene encodes CDR1 MNHEY and CDR2 SVGAGI. Trimming removed 5 bases from V and 0 bases from J; junction bases left unmatched: 2. The CDR3 DNA follows: TGTGCCAGCAGTCGGACTAGCGGGAACTCCTACGAGCAGTACTTC. Protein sequence: CASSRTSGNSYEQYF.

This chain uses TRBV7-2 with TRBJ2-5; D perhaps matches TRBD1 (6 bases). This CDR3 is built from 14 residues. V lost 5 bases, J lost 2 bases, and 12 bases lay in between. From germline, CDR1 is SGHTA and CDR2 FQGNSA. In DNA form, the CDR3 reads TGTGCCAGCAGCCAGGACAGATCTCAAGAGACCCAGTACTTC. It specifies CASSQDRSQETQYF.

This clone has more than one count but fewer than ten. This chain connects TRBV4-3 to TRBJ1-2; 9 bases match TRBD1. The CDR3 is made up of 15 amino acids. The junction had 7 bases not matched to a gene; V was cut back by 1 base and J by 7 bases. CDR1 and CDR2 from the germline V gene are LGHNA and YSLEER. Written as DNA, the CDR3 is TGCGCCAGCAGCCAAGTAGCGGGACAGGGCGGTGGCTACACCTTC. Protein: CASSQVAGQGGGYTF.

This clone was found a few times. The chain is built from TRBV7-9 and TRBJ1-2; D may be TRBD1 (6 bases). The CDR3 consists of 14 residues. V was trimmed by 3 bases and J by 7 bases, leaving 15 bases between them. Per the germline V gene, CDR1 is SEHNR and CDR2 is FQNEAQ (reference sequence). In nucleotides, the CDR3 is TGTGCCAGCAGCTTTATCGGGGGCGGGGGTGGCTACACCTTC. It is translated as CASSFIGGGGGYTF.

This clone was detected many times. The chain is built from TRBV10-2 and TRBJ1-6, with TRBD1 as a possible D gene (6 bases). Germline V gene lookup returns CDR1 WSHSY and CDR2 SAAADI. Trimming removed 5 bases from V and 7 bases from J, with 6 bases in between. The CDR3 length is 12 residues. CDR3 residues: CASSTGNSPLHF. CDR3 nucleotides: TGCGCCAGCAGTACAGGGAATTCACCCCTCCACTTT.

This clone has just a few counts. The chain couples TRBV27 to TRBJ2-7, with 10 bases that match TRBD1. Germline V CDR1 and CDR2: MNHEY, SMNVEV (reference sequence). The trim removed 0 bases at V and 7 bases at J, leaving 9 bases unmatched. The CDR3 is 16 amino acids. DNA of the CDR3: TGTGCCAGCAGTTTATCTCCGGGACAGGGGATATCGGAGCAGTACTTC. The encoded protein is CASSLSPGQGISEQYF.

This clone appeared a few times. The rearrangement links TRBV27 to TRBJ2-7, with 12 nucleotides matching TRBD1. Losses at the gene ends were 5 bases for V and 3 bases for J; bases not matched to a gene: 14. CDR1 MNHEY and CDR2 SMNVEV come from the germline V gene (reference sequence). The CDR3 spans 18 residues. DNA of the CDR3: TGTGCCAGCAGTCCACTCTCGGGACAGGGGGCGGGGATCTACGAGCAGTACTTC. Residues: CASSPLSGQGAGIYEQYF.

The chain uses TRBV6-5 and TRBJ1-5, with D unclear. V lost 4 bases to trimming and J lost 0 bases, with 4 bases between them. Germline CDR1 MNHEY, CDR2 SVGAGI. The CDR3 runs 13 residues. The CDR3 DNA reads as TGTGCCAGCAGTTCTAATAGCAATCAGCCCCAGCATTTT. This encodes CASSSNSNQPQHF.

This clone was picked up a small number of times. The chain recombines TRBV29-1 with TRBJ1-2; the match to TRBD1 covers 7 bases. The CDR3 is 12 amino acids. Germline assignment: CDR1 SQVTM and CDR2 ANQGSEA. V lost 7 bases and J lost 2; bases outside the gene matches: 4. CDR3 in amino acids: CSGGGQNYGYTF. For the CDR3, the DNA is TGCAGCGGAGGGGGACAGAACTATGGCTACACCTTC.

The V call is TRBV6-5, the J call TRBJ1-3, with D perhaps matching TRBD1 (6 bases). Deletions cut 2 bases from V and 5 bases from J, with 7 bases between. The CDR3 runs to 13 residues. The germline gives CDR1 MNHEY, CDR2 SVGAGI. In DNA, the CDR3 is TGTGCCAGCAGTTACGACAGGAGAAACACCATATATTTT. Translated, it gives CASSYDRRNTIYF.

This clone showed up just a few times. This chain uses TRBV30 with TRBJ2-7; D remains ambiguous. The CDR3 spans 13 residues. V was clipped by 0 bases and J by 2 bases, with 8 bases between them. Germline V CDR1 and CDR2: GTSNPN, SVGIG (reference sequence). CDR3 DNA: TGTGCCTGGAGTGTACAAGGAGCCTACGAGCAGTACTTC. As protein: CAWSVQGAYEQYF.

Here the CDR3 reads CASSFSGPFPNEQFF. The CDR3 DNA is TGTGCCAGCAGCTTTAGCGGGCCATTCCCCAATGAGCAGTTCTTC. V gene TRBV7-2 combines with J gene TRBJ2-1; 7 nucleotides line up with TRBD2. Germline CDR1 is SGHTA and CDR2 is FQGNSA. After removal of 3 bases from V and 6 bases from J, the junction contained 8 bases not matched to a gene. The CDR3 has 15 residues. Full variable domain (rest looked up from reference TRBV7-2 and TRBJ2-1): GAGVSQSPSNKVTEKGKDVELRCDPISGHTALYWYRQSLGQGLEFLIYFQGNSAPDKSGLPSDRFSAERTGGSVSTLTIQRTQQEDSAVYLCASSFSGPFPNEQFFGPGTRLTVL.

This clone occurred a few times. The rearrangement links TRBV2 to TRBJ2-1; 12 bases are a match to TRBD1. Germline CDR1 is SNHLY and CDR2 is FYNNEI. The V gene end was trimmed by 7 bases and the J gene end by 6 bases; junction bases not matched to a gene: 7. The CDR3 contains 15 residues. The CDR3 DNA is TGTGCCAGCACCCCGGGACAGGGGGCGCGCAATGAGCAGTTCTTC. Translated, it gives CASTPGQGARNEQFF.

J is TRBJ1-2 and V is TRBV6-1, with 8 bases fitting TRBD1. V lost 2 bases and J lost 8; bases outside the gene matches: 13. The CDR3 contains 16 residues. Germline V lookup: CDR1 MNHNS, CDR2 SASEGT. The CDR3 DNA sequence: TGTGCCAGCAGTGAAATTCACGTCTTACAGGGGGAAGGCTACACCTTC. This codes for CASSEIHVLQGEGYTF.

This clone occurred a few times. The chain recombines TRBV19 with TRBJ2-5; D remains unclear. In germline, CDR1 is LNHDA, CDR2 SQIVND (reference sequence). Trimming took 3 bases from V and 7 from J, leaving 15 bases between them. This CDR3 has 14 residues. CDR3 coding DNA: TGTGCCAGTAGTATCTTCGGTCCTTCAGGGACCCAGTACTTC. Translation gives CASSIFGPSGTQYF. Based on the CDR3 plus reference TRBV19 and TRBJ2-5, the full variable domain is DGGITQSPKYLFRKEGQNVTLSCEQNLNHDAMYWYRQDPGQGLRLIYYSQIVNDFQKGDIAEGYSVSREKKESFPLTVTSAQKNPTAFYLCASSIFGPSGTQYFGPGTRLLVL.

The V and J genes are TRBV28 and TRBJ2-3; no clear D. The germline V gene encodes CDR1 MDHEN and CDR2 SYDVKM. This CDR3 is built from 13 residues. V was pared by 4 bases and J by 3 bases, with 8 bases between. CDR3 residues: CASSSRVTDTQYF. Written as DNA, the CDR3 is TGTGCCAGCAGTTCCCGGGTAACAGATACGCAGTATTTT.

V usage is TRBV19 and J usage is TRBJ1-5; 10 bases are a match to TRBD1. Per germline, CDR1 LNHDA and CDR2 SQIVND (reference sequence). Trimming removed 5 bases from V and 4 bases from J; junction bases left unmatched: 8. CDR3 length: 16 residues. CDR3 bases: TGTGCCAGTAGTTCTCACCGACAGGGGGCGAATCAGCCCCAGCATTTT. Translated: CASSSHRQGANQPQHF.

The chain combines TRBV7-2 with TRBJ1-1; weak D call: TRBD1 (5 bases). Germline V CDR1 and CDR2: SGHTA, FQGNSA. This CDR3 spans 13 amino acids. V was trimmed by 0 bases and J by 11 bases, leaving 13 bases between them. The chain's CDR3 is CASSLAWRGGAFF. The CDR3 bases are TGTGCCAGCAGCTTAGCGTGGAGGGGCGGCGCTTTCTTT. Together with reference TRBV7-2 and TRBJ1-1, the CDR3 gives the full variable domain: GAGVSQSPSNKVTEKGKDVELRCDPISGHTALYWYRQSLGQGLEFLIYFQGNSAPDKSGLPSDRFSAERTGGSVSTLTIQRTQQEDSAVYLCASSLAWRGGAFFGQGTRLTVV.

DNA for the CDR3: TGTGCCAGCAGATCACCGACTGGAGATACGCAGTATTTT. The encoded protein is CASRSPTGDTQYF. The chain links TRBV6-5 to TRBJ2-3; D call uncertain. Trimming left V 6 bases short and J 5 bases short, with 12 bases between. Germline V gene sequence: CDR1 MNHEY, CDR2 SVGAGI. CDR3 length: 13 amino acids.

The genes are TRBV29-1 and TRBJ1-1; perhaps TRBD1 as D (5 bases). Germline V gene data show CDR1 as SQVTM and CDR2 as ANQGSEA. Trimming left V 7 bases short and J 0 bases short, with 18 bases between. The CDR3 length is 15 residues. The DNA of the CDR3 is TGCAGCGGTCGGGCGGGGTGGGGGATGAACACTGAAGCTTTCTTT. It codes for CSGRAGWGMNTEAFF.

The J gene is TRBJ2-3, the V gene TRBV25-1, with TRBD2 matching 16 bases. Germline trimming cut 3 bases from V and 5 bases from J; bases unmatched to any gene: 2. This CDR3 has 16 amino acids. CDR1 and CDR2 (germline): MGHDK, SYGVNS. The DNA for the CDR3 is TGTGCCAGCAGTGAGGGACTAGCGGGGGGGGGAGATACGCAGTATTTT. Its protein product is CASSEGLAGGGDTQYF.

V gene TRBV10-3 combines with J gene TRBJ2-1; 8 nucleotides align to TRBD1. V lost 6 bases to trimming and J lost 4 bases; unmatched junction nucleotides: 8. The CDR3 extends over 15 amino acids. The V gene's germline CDR1 is ENHRY and CDR2 SYGVKD. CDR3 DNA: TGTGCCATCAGCGTGCCAGGGGGCGGTTACAATGAGCAGTTCTTC. This sequence encodes CAISVPGGGYNEQFF.

This clone has only a few counts. The DNA for the CDR3 is TGCGCCAGCAGCCAAGATGCGACAGGAACTAATGAAAAACTGTTTTTT. Amino acid sequence: CASSQDATGTNEKLFF. J is TRBJ1-4 and V is TRBV4-3, with D possibly being TRBD1 (6 bases). CDR1 is LGHNA and CDR2 is YSLEER in the germline V gene. The CDR3 contains 16 residues. Trimming removed 0 bases at V and 1 base at J, with 9 bases between.

The chain is built from TRBV27 and TRBJ2-2; TRBD2 matches 7 bases. The germline gives CDR1 MNHEY, CDR2 SMNVEV (reference sequence). With V trimmed by 0 bases and J by 3 bases, 13 bases remained unmatched. The CDR3 has 19 amino acids. The CDR3 loop reads CASSLSGWEGSGDTGELFF. CDR3 nucleotide sequence: TGTGCCAGCAGTTTATCGGGCTGGGAGGGCTCCGGTGACACCGGGGAGCTGTTTTTT.